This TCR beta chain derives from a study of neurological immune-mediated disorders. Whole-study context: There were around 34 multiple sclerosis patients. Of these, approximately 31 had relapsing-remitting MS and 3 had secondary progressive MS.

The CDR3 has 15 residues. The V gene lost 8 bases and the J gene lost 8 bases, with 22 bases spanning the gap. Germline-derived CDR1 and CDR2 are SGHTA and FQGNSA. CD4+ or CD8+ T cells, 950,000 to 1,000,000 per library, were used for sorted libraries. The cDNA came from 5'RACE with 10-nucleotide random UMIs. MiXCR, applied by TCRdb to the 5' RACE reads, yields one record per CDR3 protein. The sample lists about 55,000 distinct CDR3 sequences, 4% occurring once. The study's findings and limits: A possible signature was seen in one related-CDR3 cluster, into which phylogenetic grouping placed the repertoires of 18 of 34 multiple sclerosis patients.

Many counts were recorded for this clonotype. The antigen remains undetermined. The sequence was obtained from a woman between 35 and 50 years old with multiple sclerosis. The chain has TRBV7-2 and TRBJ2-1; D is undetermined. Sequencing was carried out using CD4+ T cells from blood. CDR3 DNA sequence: TGTGCCAGCTCCTTTGTCGCAGGCACCCGCGATGAGCAGTTCTTC. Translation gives CASSFVAGTRDEQFF.